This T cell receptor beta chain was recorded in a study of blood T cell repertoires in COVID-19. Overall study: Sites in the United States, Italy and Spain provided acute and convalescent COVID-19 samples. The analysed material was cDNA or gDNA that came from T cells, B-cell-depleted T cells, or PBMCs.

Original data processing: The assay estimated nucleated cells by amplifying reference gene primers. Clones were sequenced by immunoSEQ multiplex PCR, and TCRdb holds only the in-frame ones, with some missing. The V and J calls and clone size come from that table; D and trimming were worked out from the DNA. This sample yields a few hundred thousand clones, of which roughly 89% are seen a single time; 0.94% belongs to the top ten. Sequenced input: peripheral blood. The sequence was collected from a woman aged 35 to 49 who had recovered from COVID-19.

CDR3 sequence reads: CASGPSSGNTIYF. CDR3 nucleotide sequence: TGTGCCAGCGGGCCGAGCTCTGGAAACACCATATATTTT. This chain links TRBV7-9 with TRBJ1-3; D ambiguous. V lost 8 bases and J lost 0, with 8 bases in between. The CDR3 consists of 13 residues. Germline assignment: CDR1 SEHNR and CDR2 FQNEAQ (reference sequence).